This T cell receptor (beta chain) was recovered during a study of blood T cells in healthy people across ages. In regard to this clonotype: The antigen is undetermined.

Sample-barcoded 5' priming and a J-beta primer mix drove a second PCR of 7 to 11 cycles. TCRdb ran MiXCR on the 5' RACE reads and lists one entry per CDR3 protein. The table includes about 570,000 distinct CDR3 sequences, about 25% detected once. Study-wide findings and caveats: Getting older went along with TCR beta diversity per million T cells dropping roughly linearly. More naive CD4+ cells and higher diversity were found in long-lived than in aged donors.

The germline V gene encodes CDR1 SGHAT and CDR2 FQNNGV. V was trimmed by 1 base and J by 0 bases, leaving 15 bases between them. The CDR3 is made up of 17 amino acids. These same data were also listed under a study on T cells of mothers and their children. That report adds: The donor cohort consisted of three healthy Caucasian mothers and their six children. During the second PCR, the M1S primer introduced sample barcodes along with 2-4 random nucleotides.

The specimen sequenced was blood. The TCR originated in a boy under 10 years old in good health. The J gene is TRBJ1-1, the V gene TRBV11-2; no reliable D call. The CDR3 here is CASSLAYGIAMNTEAFF. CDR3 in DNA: TGTGCCAGCAGCTTAGCCTACGGGATTGCCATGAACACTGAAGCTTTCTTT.